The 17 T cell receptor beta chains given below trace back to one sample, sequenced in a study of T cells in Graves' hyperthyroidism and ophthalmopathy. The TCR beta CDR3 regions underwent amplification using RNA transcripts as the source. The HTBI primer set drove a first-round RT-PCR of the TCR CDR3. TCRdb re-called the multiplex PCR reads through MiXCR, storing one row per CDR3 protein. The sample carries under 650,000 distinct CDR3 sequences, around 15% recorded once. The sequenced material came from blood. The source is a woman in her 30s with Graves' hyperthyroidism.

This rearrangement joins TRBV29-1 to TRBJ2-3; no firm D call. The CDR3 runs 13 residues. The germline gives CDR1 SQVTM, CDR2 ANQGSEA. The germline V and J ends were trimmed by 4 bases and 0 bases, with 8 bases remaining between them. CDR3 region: CSVVAPSTDTQYF. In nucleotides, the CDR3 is TGCAGCGTTGTCGCGCCGAGCACAGATACGCAGTATTTT.

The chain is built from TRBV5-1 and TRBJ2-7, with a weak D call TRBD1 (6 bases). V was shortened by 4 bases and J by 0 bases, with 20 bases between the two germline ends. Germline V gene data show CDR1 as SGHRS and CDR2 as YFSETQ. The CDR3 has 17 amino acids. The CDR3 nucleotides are TGCGCCAGCAGCCTCGGCGCTGGGGGCCGCAGCTCCTACGAGCAGTACTTC. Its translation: CASSLGAGGRSSYEQYF.

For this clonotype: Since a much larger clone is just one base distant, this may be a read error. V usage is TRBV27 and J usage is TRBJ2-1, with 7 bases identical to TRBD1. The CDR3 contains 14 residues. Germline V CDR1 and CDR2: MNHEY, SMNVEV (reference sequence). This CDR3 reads CASSQGISCNEQFF. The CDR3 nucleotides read TGTGCCAGTTCACAGGGGATCTCCTGCAATGAGCAGTTCTTC.

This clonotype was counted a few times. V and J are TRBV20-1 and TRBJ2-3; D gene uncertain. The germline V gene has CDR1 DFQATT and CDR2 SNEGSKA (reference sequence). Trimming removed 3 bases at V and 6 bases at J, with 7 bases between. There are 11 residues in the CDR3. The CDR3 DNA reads TGCAGTGCTAGTCATGCCGATACGCAGTATTTT. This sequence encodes CSASHADTQYF.

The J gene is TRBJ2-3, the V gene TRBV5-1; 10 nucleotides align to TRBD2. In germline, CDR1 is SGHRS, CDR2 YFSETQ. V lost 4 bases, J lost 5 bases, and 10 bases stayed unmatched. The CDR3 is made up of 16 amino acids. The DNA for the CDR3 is TGCGCCAGCAGCCTTCCCCTAGCGGGAGAAGTAGATACGCAGTATTTT. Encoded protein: CASSLPLAGEVDTQYF.

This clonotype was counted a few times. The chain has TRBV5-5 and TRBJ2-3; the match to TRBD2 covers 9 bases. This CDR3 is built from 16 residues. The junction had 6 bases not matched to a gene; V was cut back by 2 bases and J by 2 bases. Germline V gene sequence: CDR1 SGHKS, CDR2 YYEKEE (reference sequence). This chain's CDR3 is CASSLIAGGYTDTQYF. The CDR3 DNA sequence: TGTGCCAGCAGCTTAATCGCGGGAGGGTACACAGATACGCAGTATTTT.

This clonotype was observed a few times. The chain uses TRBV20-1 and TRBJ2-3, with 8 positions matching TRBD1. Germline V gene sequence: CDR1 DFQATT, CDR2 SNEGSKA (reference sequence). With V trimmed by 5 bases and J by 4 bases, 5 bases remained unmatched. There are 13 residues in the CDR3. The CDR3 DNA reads TGCAGTGCTTCTGGACAGGGACCAGATACGCAGTATTTT. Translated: CSASGQGPDTQYF.

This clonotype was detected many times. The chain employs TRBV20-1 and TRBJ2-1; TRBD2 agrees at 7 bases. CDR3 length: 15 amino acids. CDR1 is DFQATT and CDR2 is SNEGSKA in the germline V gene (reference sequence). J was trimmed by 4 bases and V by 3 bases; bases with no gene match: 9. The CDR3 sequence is CSASVRELSYNEQFF. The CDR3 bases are TGCAGTGCTAGCGTGCGGGAGCTATCTTACAATGAGCAGTTCTTC.

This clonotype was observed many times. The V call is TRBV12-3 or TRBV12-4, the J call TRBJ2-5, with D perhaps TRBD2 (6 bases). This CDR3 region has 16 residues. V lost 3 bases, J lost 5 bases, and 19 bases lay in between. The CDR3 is CASSFGGRGTEETQYF. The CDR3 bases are TGTGCCAGCAGTTTCGGGGGTCGCGGAACCGAGGAGACCCAGTACTTC.

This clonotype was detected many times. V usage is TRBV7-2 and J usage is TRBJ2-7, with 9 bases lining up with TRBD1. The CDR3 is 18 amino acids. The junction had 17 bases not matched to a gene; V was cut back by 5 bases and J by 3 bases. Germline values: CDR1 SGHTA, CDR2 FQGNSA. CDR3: CASSVRVSSGQGLYEQYF. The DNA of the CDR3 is TGTGCCAGCAGCGTGCGAGTTTCGTCGGGACAGGGCCTCTACGAGCAGTACTTC. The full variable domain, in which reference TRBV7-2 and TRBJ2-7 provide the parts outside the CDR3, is GAGVSQSPSNKVTEKGKDVELRCDPISGHTALYWYRQSLGQGLEFLIYFQGNSAPDKSGLPSDRFSAERTGGSVSTLTIQRTQQEDSAVYLCASSVRVSSGQGLYEQYFGPGTRLTVT.

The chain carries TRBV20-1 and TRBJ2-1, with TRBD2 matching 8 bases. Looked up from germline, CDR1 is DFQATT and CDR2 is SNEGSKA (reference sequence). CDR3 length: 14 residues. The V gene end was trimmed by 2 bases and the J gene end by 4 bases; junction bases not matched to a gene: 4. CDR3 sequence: CSARTSGSYNEQFF. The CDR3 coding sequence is TGCAGTGCTAGAACCAGCGGGAGTTACAATGAGCAGTTCTTC.

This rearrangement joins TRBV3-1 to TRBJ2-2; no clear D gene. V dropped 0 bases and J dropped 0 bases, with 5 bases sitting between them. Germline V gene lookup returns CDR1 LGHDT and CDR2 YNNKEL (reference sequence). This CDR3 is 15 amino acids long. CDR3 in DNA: TGTGCCAGCAGCCAAGAATGGGCGAACACCGGGGAGCTGTTTTTT. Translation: CASSQEWANTGELFF.

Here the CDR3 reads CARAGGRYTEAFF. Here the CDR3 DNA reads TGTGCCAGAGCAGGGGGTAGATACACTGAAGCTTTCTTT. The V call is TRBV2, the J call TRBJ1-1, with 7 bases matching TRBD1. J gave up 3 bases and V 9 bases, and 7 bases lay outside the gene matches. The CDR3 totals 13 residues. CDR1 SNHLY and CDR2 FYNNEI come from the germline V gene.

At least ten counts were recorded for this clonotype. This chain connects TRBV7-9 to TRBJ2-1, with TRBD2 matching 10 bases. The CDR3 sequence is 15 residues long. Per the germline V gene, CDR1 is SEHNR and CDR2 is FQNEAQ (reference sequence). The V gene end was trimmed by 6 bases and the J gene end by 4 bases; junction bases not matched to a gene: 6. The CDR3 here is CASRPGTSVYNEQFF. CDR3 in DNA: TGTGCCAGCAGACCCGGGACTAGCGTATACAATGAGCAGTTCTTC.

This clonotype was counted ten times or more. The CDR3 sequence: CASSYTAVNTEAFF. CDR3 sequence (DNA): TGTGCCAGCAGTTACACAGCGGTGAACACTGAAGCTTTCTTT. The chain links TRBV6-2 or TRBV6-3 to TRBJ1-1; D gene ambiguous. V gave up 2 bases and J gave up 0 bases, with 7 bases separating them. The CDR3 runs to 14 residues. Germline CDR1 is MNHEY and CDR2 is SVGEGT.

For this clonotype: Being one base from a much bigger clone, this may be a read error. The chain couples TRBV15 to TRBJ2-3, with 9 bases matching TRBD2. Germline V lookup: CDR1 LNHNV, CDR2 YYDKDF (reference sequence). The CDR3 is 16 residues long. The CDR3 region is CATRRVGSGRSHTQYF. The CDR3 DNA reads TGTGCCACCCGCAGAGTAGGTAGCGGGAGATCGCATACGCAGTATTTT.

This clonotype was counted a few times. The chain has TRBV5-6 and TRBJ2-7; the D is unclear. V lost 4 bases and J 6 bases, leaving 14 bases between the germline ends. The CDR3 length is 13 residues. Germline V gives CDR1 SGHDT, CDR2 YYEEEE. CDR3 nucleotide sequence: TGTGCCAGCAGCGTCGGAAGGGTTCTCGAGCAGTACTTC. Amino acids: CASSVGRVLEQYF.